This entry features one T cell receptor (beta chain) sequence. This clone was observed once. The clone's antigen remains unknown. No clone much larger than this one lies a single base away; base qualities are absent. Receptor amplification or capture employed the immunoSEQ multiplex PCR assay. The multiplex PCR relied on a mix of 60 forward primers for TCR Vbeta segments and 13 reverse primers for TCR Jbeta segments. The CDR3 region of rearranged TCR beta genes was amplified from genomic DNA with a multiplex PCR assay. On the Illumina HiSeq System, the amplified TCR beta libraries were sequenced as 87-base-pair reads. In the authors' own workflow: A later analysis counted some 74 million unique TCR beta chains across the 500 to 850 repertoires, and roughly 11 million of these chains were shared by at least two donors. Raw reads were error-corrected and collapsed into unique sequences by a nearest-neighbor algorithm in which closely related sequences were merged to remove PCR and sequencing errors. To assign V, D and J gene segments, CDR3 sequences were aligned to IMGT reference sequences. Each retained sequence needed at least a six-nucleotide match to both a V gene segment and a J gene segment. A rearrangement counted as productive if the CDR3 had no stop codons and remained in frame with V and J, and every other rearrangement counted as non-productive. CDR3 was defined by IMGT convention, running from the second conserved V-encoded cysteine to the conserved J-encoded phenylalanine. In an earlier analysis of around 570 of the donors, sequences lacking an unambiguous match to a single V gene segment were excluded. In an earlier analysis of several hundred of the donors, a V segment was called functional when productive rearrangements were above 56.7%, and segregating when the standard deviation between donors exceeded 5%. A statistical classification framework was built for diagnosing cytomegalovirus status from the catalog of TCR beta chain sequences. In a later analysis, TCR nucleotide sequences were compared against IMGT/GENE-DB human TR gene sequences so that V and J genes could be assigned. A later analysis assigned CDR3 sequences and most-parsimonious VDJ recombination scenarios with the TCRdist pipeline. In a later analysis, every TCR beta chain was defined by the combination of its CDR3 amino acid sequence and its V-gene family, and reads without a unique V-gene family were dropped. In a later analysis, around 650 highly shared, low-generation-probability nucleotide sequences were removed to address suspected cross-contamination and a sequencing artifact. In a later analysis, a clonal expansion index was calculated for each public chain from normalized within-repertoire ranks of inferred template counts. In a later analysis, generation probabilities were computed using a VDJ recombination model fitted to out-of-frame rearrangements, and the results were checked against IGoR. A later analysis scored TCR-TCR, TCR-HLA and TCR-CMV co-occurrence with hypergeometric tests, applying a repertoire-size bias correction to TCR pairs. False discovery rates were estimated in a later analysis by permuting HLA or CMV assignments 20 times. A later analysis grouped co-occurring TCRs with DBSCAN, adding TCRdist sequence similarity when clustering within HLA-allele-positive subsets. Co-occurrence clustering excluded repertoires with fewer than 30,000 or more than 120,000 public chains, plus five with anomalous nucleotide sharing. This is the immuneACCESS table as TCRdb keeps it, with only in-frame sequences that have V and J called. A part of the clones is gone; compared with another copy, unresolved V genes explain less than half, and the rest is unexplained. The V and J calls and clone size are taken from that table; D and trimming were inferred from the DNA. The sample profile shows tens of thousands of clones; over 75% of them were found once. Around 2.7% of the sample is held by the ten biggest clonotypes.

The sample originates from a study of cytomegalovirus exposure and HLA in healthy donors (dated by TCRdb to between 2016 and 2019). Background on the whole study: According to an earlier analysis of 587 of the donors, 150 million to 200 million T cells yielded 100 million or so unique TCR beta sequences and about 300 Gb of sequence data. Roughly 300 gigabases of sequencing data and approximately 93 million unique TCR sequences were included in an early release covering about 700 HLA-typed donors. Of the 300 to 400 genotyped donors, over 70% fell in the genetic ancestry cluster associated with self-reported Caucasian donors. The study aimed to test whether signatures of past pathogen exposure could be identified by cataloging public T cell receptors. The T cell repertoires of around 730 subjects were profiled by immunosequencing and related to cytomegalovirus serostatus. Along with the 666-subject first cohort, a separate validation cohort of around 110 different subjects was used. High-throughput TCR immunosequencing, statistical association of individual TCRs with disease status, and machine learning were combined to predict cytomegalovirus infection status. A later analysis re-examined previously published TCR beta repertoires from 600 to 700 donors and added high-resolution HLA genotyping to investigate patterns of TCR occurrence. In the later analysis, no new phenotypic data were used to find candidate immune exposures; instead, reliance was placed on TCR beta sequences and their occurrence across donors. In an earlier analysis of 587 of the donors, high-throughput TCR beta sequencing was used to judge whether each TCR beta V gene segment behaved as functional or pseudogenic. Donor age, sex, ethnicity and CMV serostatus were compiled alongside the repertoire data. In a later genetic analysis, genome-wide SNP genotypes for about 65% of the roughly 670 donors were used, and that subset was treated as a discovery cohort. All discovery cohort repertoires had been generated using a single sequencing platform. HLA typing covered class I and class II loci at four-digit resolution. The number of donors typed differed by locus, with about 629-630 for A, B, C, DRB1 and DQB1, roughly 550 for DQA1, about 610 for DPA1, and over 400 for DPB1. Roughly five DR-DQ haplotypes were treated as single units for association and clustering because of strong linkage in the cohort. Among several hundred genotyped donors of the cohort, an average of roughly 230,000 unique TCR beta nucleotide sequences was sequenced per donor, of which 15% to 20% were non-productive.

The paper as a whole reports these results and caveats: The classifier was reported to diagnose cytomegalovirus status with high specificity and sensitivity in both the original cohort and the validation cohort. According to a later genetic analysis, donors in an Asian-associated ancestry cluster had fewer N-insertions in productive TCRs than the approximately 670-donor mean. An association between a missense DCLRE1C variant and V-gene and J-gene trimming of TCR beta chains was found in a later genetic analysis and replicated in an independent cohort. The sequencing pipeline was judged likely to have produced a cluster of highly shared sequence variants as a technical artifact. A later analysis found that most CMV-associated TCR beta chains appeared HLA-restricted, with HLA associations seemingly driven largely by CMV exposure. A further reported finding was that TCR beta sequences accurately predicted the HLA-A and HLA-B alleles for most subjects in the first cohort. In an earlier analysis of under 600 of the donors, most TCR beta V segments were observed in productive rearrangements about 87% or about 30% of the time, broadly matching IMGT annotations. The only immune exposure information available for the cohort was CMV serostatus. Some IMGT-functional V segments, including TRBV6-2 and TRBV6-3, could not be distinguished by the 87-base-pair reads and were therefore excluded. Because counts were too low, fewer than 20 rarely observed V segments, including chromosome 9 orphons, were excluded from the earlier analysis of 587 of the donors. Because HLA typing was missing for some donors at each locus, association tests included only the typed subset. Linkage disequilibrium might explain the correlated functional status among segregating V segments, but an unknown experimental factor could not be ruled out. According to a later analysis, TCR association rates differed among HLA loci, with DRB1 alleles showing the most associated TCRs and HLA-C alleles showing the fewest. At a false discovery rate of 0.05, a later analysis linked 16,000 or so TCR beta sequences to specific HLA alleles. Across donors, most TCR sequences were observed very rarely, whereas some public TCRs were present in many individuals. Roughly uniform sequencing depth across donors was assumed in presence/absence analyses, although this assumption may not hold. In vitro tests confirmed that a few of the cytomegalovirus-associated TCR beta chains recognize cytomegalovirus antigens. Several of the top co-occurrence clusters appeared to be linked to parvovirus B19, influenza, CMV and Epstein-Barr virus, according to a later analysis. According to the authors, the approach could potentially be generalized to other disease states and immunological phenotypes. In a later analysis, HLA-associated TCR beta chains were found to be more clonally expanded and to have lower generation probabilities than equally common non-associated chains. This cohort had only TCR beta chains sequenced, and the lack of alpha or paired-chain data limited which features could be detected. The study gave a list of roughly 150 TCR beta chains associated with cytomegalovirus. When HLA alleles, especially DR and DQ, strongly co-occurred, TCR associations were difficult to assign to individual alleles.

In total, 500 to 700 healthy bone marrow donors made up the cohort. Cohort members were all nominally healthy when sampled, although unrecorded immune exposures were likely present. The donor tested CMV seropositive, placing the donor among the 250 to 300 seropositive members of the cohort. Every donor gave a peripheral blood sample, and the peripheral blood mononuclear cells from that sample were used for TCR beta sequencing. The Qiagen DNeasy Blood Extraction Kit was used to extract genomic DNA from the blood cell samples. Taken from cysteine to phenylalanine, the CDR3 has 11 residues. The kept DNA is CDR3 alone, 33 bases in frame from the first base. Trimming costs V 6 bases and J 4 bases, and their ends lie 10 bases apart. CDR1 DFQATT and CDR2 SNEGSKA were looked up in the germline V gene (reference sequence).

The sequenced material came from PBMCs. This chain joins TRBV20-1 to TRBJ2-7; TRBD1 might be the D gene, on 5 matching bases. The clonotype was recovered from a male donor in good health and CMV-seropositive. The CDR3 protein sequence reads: CSAPDSYEQYF. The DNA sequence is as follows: TGCAGTGCCCCAGACAGTTACGAGCAGTACTTC.